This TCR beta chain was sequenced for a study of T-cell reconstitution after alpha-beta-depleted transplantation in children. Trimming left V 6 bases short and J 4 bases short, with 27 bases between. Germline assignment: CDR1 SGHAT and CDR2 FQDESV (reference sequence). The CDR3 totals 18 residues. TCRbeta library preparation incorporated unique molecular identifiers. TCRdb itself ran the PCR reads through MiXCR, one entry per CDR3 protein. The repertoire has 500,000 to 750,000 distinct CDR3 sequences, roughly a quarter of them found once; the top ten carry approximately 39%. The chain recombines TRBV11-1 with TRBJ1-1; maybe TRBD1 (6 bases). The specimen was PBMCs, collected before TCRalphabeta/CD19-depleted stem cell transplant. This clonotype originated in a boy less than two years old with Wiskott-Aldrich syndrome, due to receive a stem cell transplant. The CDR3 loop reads CASSSSGATSRHVTEAFF. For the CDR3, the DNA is TGTGCCAGCAGTTCCTCAGGGGCCACTAGCCGGCACGTCACTGAAGCTTTCTTT.